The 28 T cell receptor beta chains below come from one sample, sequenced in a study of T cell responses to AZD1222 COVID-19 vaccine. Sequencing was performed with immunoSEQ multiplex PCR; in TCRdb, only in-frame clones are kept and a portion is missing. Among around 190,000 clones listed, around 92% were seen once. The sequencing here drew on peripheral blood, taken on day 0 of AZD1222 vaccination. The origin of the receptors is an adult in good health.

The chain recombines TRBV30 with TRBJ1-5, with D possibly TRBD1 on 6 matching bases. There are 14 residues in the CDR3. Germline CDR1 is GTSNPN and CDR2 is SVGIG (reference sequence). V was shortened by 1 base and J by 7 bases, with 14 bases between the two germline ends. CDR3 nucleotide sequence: TGTGCCTGGAGTGAAGGGCAGGGGACCCAGCCCCAGCATTTT. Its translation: CAWSEGQGTQPQHF. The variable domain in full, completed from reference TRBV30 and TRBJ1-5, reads SQTIHQWPATLVQPVGSPLSLECTVEGTSNPNLYWYRQAAGRGLQLLFYSVGIGQISSEVPQNLSASRPQDRQFILSSKKLLLSDSGFYLCAWSEGQGTQPQHFGDGTRLSIL.

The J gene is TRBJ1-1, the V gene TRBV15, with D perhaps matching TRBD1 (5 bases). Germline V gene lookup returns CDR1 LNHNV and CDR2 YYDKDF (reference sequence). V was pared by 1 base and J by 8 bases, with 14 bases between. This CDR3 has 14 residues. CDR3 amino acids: CATSRGTGGLEAFF. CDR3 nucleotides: TGTGCCACCAGCAGAGGCACGGGGGGATTAGAAGCTTTCTTT.

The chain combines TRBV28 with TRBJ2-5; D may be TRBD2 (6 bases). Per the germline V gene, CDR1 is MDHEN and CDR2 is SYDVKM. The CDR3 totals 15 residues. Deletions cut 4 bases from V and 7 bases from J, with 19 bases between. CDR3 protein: CASSSTGTRQRTQYF. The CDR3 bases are TGTGCCAGCAGTTCAACCGGGACTCGTCAGCGGACCCAGTACTTC.

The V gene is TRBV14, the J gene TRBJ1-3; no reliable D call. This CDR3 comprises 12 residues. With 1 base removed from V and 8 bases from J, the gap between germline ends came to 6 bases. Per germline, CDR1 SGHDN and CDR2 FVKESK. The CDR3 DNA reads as TGTGCCAGCAGCCAAGTGGGCGACACCATATATTTT. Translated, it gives CASSQVGDTIYF.

CDR3 bases: TGTGCCAGCAGCGAAGGGACAGGGTACACGAACTACTATGGCTACACCTTC. Translated: CASSEGTGYTNYYGYTF. The chain links TRBV9 to TRBJ1-2; 9 positions match TRBD1. The length of the CDR3 is 17 residues. Germline values: CDR1 SGDLS, CDR2 YYNGEE. Unmatched junction bases numbered 12, after V lost 3 bases and J lost 3 bases. Complete variable domain (other parts from reference TRBV9 and TRBJ1-2): DSGVTQTPKHLITATGQRVTLRCSPRSGDLSVYWYQQSLDQGLQFLIQYYNGEERAKGNILERFSAQQFPDLHSELNLSSLELGDSALYFCASSEGTGYTNYYGYTFGSGTRLTVV.

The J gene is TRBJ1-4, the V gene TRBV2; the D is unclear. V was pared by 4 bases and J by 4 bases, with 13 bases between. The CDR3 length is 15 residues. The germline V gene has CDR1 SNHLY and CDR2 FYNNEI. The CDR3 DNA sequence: TGTGCCAGCAGTGTCTCTACCGGGAGTAATGAAAAACTGTTTTTT. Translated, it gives CASSVSTGSNEKLFF.

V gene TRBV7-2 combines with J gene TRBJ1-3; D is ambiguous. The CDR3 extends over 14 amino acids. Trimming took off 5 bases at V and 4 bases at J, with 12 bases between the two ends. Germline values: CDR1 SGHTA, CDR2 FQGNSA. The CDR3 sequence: CASSARTGGNTIYF. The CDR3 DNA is TGTGCCAGCAGCGCCCGGACTGGCGGAAACACCATATATTTT. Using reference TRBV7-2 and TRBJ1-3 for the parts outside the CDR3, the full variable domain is GAGVSQSPSNKVTEKGKDVELRCDPISGHTALYWYRQSLGQGLEFLIYFQGNSAPDKSGLPSDRFSAERTGGSVSTLTIQRTQQEDSAVYLCASSARTGGNTIYFGEGSWLTVV.

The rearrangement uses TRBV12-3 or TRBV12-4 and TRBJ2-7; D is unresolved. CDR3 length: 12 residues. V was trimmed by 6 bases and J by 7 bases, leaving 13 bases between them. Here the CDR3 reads CASSPMGWEQYF. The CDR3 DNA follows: TGTGCCAGCAGCCCCATGGGGTGGGAGCAGTACTTC.

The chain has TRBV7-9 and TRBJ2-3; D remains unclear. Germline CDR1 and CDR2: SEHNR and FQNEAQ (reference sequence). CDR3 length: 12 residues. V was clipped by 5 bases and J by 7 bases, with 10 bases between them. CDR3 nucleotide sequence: TGTGCCAGCAGCCCCCGAACCAATACGCAGTATTTT. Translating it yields CASSPRTNTQYF.

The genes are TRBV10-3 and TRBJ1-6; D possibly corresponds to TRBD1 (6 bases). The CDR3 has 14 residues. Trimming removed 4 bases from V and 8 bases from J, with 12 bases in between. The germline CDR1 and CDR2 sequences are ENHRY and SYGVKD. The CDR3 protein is CAISGGDIYSPLHF. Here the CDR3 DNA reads TGTGCCATCAGTGGGGGGGACATTTATTCACCCCTCCACTTT.

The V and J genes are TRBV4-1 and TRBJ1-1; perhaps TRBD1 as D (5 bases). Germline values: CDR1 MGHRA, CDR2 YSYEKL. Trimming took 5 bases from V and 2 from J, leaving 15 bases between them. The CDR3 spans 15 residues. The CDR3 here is CASSNILGANTEAFF. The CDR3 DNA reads TGCGCCAGCAGCAATATCCTAGGGGCAAACACTGAAGCTTTCTTT.

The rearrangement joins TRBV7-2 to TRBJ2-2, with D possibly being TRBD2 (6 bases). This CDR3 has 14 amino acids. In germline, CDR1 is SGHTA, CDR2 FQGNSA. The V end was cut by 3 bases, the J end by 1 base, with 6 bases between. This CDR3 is CASSLGLNTGELFF. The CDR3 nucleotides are TGTGCCAGCAGCTTGGGACTGAACACCGGGGAGCTGTTTTTT.

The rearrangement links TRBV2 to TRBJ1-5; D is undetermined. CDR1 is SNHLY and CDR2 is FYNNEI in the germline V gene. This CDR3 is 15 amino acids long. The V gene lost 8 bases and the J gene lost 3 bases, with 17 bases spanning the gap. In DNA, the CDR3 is TGTGCCAGCGGATGGGAGAAGGACCTCAATCAGCCCCAGCATTTT. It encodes CASGWEKDLNQPQHF. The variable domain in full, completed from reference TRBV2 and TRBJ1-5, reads EPEVTQTPSHQVTQMGQEVILRCVPISNHLYFYWYRQILGQKVEFLVSFYNNEISEKSEIFDDQFSVERPDGSNFTLKIRSTKLEDSAMYFCASGWEKDLNQPQHFGDGTRLSIL.

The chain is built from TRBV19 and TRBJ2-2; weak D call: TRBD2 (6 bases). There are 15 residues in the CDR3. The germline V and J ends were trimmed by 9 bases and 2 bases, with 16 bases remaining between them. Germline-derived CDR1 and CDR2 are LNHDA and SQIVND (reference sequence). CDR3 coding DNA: TGTGCCAGCCGGGACCGTGGGACTAACACCGGGGAGCTGTTTTTT. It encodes CASRDRGTNTGELFF.

CDR3 sequence: CASSEAGTVSYNEQFF. In DNA form, the CDR3 reads TGTGCCAGCAGTGAAGCCGGTACAGTATCCTACAATGAGCAGTTCTTC. This chain connects TRBV6-1 to TRBJ2-1, with unresolved D. Trimming removed 0 bases at V and 1 base at J, with 10 bases between. Germline CDR1 and CDR2: MNHNS and SASEGT. CDR3 length equals 16 residues.

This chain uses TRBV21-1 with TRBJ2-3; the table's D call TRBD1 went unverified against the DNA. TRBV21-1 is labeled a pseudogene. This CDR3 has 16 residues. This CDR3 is CASSQKNAQGPDTQYF. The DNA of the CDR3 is TGTGCCAGCAGCCAGAAAAACGCACAGGGGCCAGATACGCAGTATTTT.

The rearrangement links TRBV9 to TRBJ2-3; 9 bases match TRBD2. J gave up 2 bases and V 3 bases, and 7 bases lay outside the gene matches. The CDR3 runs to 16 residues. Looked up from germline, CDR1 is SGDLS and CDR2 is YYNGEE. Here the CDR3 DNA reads TGTGCCAGCAGCGCGAGCGGGGGGCCGCCCACAGATACGCAGTATTTT. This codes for CASSASGGPPTDTQYF.

The CDR3 nucleotides read TGTGCCAGCAGCTTAGGCCCAGGGGAACAAGAGACCCAGTACTTC. Translating gives CASSLGPGEQETQYF. V is TRBV6-5 and J is TRBJ2-5; TRBD1 might be the D (6 bases). Looked up from germline, CDR1 is MNHEY and CDR2 is SVGAGI. With 6 bases removed from V and 2 bases from J, the gap between germline ends came to 16 bases. The CDR3 is made up of 15 amino acids.

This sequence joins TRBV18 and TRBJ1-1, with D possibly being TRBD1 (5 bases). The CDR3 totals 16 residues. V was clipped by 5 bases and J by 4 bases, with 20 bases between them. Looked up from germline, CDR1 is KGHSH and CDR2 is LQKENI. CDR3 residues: CASSANQEGPGTEAFF. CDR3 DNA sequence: TGTGCCAGCTCAGCGAACCAGGAGGGGCCGGGCACTGAAGCTTTCTTT.

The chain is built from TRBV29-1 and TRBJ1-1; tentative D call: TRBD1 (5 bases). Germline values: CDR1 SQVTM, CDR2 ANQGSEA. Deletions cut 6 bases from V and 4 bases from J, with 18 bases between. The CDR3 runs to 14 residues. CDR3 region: CSVRRDGSVTEAFF. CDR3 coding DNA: TGCAGCGTCCGCCGGGACGGGTCGGTCACTGAAGCTTTCTTT.

CDR3 nucleotides: TGTGCCATCAGGGCACAGGTAGGGACAGATACGCAGTATTTT. Protein product: CAIRAQVGTDTQYF. The chain couples TRBV10-3 to TRBJ2-3, with D perhaps TRBD1 (5 bases). V dropped 6 bases and J dropped 3 bases, with 13 bases sitting between them. Germline assignment: CDR1 ENHRY and CDR2 SYGVKD. The CDR3 has 14 amino acids.

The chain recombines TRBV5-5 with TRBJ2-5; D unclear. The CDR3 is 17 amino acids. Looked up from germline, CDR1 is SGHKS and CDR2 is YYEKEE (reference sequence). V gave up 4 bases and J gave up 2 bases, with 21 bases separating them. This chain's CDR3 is CASSPRLIKLLQETQYF. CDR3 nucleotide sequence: TGTGCCAGCAGCCCGAGACTGATCAAATTGCTTCAAGAGACCCAGTACTTC.

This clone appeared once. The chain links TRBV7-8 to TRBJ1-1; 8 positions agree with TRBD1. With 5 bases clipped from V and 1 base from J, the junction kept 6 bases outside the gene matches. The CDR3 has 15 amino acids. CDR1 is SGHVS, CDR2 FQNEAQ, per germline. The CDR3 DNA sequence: TGTGCCAGCAGCGTAGGACAGGGTAGGAACACTGAAGCTTTCTTT. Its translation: CASSVGQGRNTEAFF.

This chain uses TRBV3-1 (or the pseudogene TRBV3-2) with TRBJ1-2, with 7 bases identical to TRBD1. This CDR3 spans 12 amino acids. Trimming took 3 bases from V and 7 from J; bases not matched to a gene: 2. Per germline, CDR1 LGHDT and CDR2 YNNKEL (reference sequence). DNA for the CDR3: TGTGCCAGCAGCCAGACAGGGCCTGGCTACACCTTC. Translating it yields CASSQTGPGYTF.

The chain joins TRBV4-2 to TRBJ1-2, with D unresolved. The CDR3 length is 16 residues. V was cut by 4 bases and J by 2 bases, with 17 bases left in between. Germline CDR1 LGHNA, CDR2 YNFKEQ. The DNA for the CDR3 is TGTGCCAGCAGCCCACTTATGATCAGTCCCAACTATGGCTACACCTTC. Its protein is CASSPLMISPNYGYTF.

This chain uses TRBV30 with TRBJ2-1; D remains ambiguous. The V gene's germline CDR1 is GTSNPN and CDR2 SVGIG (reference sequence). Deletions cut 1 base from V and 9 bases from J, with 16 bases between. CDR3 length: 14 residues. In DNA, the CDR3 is TGTGCCTGGAGTGATATCTGGGTTCATGGTGAGCAGTTCTTC. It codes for CAWSDIWVHGEQFF.

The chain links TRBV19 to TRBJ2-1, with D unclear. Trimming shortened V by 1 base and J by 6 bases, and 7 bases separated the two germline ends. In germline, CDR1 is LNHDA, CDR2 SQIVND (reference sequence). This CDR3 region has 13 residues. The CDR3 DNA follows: TGTGCCAGTAGTATAGCCGCTGTCAATGAGCAGTTCTTC. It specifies CASSIAAVNEQFF.

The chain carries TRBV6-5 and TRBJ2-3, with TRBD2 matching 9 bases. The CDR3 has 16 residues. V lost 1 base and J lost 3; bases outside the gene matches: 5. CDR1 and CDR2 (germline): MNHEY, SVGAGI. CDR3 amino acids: CASSYFSGGPTDTQYF. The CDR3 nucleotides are TGTGCCAGCAGTTACTTCAGCGGGGGGCCGACAGATACGCAGTATTTT.